A single sample gave rise to the 3 T cell receptor beta chains below, sequenced in a study of T cell repertoires in cytomegalovirus infection. Using its own MiXCR run on the reads, TCRdb lists one record per CDR3 protein. Here the sample spans fewer than 700,000 distinct CDR3 sequences, 20% to 30% being singletons. Sequenced input: CD8+ T cells from PBMCs. Source of these receptors: a human donor in good health (CMV status not recorded). Some clones in this sample may be carry-over from other donors' samples.

This clonotype was observed a handful of times. The V call is TRBV27, the J call TRBJ2-2; D call uncertain. Looked up from germline, CDR1 is MNHEY and CDR2 is SMNVEV (reference sequence). Trimming took 3 bases from V and 7 from J, leaving 6 bases between them. The length of the CDR3 is 12 residues. The CDR3 is CASSLWHGELFF. The CDR3 nucleotides are TGTGCCAGCAGTTTGTGGCACGGGGAGCTGTTTTTT.

Comments on this clonotype: A much larger clone differs from this one at a single base, so this may be a read error. The V and J genes are TRBV7-2 and TRBJ1-5; maybe TRBD1 (5 bases). The CDR3 sequence is 14 residues long. Germline CDR1 is SGHTA and CDR2 is FQGNSA. The CDR3 DNA is TGTGCCAGCTGCTTGGGGGTGGGGGTGCAGCCCCAGCATTTT. Translating it yields CASCLGVGVQPQHF. Filled out from reference TRBV7-2 and TRBJ1-5, the complete variable domain reads GAGVSQSPSNKVTEKGKDVELRCDPISGHTALYWYRQSLGQGLEFLIYFQGNSAPDKSGLPSDRFSAERTGGSVSTLTIQRTQQEDSAVYLCASCLGVGVQPQHFGDGTRLSIL.

This clonotype has a handful of counts. The chain has TRBV7-6 and TRBJ2-2; D remains ambiguous. Trimming left V 5 bases short and J 6 bases short, with 7 bases between. The germline gives CDR1 SGHVS, CDR2 FNYEAQ. This CDR3 is built from 12 residues. The CDR3 DNA is TGTGCCAGCAGCCCCTGGGCCGGGGAGCTGTTTTTT. Translation: CASSPWAGELFF.